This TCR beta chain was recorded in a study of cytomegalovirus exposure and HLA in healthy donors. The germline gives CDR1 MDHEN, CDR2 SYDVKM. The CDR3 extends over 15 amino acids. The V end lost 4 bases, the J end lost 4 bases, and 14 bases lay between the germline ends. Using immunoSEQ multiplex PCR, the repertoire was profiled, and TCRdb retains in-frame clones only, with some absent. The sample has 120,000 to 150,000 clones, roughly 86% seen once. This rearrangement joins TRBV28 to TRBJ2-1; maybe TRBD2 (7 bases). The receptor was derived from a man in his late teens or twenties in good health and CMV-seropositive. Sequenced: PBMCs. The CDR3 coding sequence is TGTGCCAGCAGTTGGGGGGGGCTGGAGTACAATGAGCAGTTCTTC. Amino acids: CASSWGGLEYNEQFF.